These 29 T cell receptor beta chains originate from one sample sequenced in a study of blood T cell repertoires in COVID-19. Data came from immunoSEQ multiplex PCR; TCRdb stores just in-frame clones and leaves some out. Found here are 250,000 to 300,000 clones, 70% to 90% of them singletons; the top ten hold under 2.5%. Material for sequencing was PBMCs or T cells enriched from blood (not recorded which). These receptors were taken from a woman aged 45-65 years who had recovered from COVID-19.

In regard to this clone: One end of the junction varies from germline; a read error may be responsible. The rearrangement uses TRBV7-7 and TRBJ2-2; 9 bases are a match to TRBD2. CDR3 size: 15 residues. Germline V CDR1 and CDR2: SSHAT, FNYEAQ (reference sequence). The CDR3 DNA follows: TGTGCTAGCAGCATGCCAGCGGGGGGCACCGGGGAGCTGTTTTTT. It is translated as CASSMPAGGTGELFF.

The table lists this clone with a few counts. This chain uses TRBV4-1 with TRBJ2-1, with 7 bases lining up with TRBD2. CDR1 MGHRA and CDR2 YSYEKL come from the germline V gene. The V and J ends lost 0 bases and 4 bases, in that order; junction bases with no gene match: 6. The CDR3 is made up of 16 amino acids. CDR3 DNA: TGCGCCAGCAGCCAAGATGGAACTAGCGCGTACAATGAGCAGTTCTTC. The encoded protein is CASSQDGTSAYNEQFF.

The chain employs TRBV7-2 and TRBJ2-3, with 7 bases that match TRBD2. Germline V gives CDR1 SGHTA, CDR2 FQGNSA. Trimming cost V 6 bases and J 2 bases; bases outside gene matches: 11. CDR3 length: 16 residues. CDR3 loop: CASSKSPSGNTDTQYF. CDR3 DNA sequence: TGTGCCAGCAGTAAAAGCCCGAGCGGGAACACAGATACGCAGTATTTT.

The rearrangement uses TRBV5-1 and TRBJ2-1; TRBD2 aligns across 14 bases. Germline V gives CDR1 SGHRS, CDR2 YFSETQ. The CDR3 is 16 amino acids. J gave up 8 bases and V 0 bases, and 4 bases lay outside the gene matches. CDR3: CASSLAGTSGRYEQFF. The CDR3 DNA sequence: TGCGCCAGCAGCTTGGCTGGGACTAGCGGGAGATATGAGCAGTTCTTC.

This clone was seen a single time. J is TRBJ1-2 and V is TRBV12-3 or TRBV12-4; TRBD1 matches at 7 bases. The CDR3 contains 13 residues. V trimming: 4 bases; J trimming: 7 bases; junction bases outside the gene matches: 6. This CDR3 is CASSSQQGIGYTF. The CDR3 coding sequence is TGTGCCAGCAGTTCACAACAGGGGATTGGCTACACCTTC.

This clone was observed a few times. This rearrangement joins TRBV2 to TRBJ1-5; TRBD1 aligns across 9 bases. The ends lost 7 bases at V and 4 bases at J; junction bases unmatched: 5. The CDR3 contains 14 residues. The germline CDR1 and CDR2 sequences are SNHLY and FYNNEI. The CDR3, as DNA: TGTGCCAGCAACAGGGGACAGGGTAATCAGCCCCAGCATTTT. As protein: CASNRGQGNQPQHF.

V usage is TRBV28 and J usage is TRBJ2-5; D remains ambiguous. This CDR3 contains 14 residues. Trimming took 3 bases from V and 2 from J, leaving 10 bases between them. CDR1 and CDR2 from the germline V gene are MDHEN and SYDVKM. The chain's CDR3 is CASSFGGLQETQYF. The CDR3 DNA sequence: TGTGCCAGCAGTTTCGGCGGCCTTCAAGAGACCCAGTACTTC.

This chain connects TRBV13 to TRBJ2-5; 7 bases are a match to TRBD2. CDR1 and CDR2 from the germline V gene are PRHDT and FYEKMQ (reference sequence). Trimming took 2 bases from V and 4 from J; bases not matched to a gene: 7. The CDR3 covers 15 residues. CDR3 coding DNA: TGTGCCAGCAGCTTAAAGGCGGGAGCTGGAGAGACCCAGTACTTC. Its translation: CASSLKAGAGETQYF.

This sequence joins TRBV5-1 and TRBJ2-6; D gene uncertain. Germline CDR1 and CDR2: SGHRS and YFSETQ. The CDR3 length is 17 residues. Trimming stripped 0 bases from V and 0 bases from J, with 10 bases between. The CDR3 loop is CASSLALKSSGANVLTF. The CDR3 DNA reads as TGCGCCAGCAGCTTGGCCCTTAAGAGCTCTGGGGCCAACGTCCTGACTTTC.

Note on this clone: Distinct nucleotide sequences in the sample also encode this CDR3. In DNA form, the CDR3 reads TGTGCCAGCAGCCAAGACCTTCGGACCCAGTACTTC. This sequence encodes CASSQDLRTQYF. The chain uses TRBV3-1 (or the pseudogene TRBV3-2) and TRBJ2-5; no firm D call. Germline loops: CDR1 LGHDT, CDR2 YNNKEL (reference sequence). The length of the CDR3 is 12 residues. V was shortened by 0 bases and J by 7 bases, with 6 bases between the two germline ends.

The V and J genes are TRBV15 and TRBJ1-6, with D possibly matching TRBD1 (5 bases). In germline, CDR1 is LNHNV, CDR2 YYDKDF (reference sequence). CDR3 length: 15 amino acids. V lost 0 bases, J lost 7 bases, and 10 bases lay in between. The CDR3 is CATSRDVRGNSPLHF. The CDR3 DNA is TGTGCCACCAGCAGAGATGTACGGGGGAATTCACCCCTCCACTTT.

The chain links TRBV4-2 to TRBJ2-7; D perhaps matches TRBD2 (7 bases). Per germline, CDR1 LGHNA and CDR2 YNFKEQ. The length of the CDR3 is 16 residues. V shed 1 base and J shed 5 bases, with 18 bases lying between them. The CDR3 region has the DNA TGTGCCAGCAGCCAAGTTATCGGAAAGGGGGGGCACGAGCAGTACTTC. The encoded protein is CASSQVIGKGGHEQYF.

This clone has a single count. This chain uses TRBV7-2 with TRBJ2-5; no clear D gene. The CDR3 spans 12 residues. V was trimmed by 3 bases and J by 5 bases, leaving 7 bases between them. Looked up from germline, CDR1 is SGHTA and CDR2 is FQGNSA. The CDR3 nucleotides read TGTGCCAGCAGCTTCCAGGTTGAGACCCAGTACTTC. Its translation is CASSFQVETQYF.

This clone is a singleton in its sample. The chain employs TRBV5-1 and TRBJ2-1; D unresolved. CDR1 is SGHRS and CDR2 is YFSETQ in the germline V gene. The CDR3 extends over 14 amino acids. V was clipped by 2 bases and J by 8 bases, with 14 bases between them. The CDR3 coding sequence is TGCGCCAGCAGCTTTCGACGGGTCGCCGATGAGCAGTTCTTC. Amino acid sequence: CASSFRRVADEQFF. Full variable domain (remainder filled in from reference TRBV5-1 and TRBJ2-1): KAGVTQTPRYLIKTRGQQVTLSCSPISGHRSVSWYQQTPGQGLQFLFEYFSETQRNKGNFPGRFSGRQFSNSRSEMNVSTLELGDSALYLCASSFRRVADEQFFGPGTRLTVL.

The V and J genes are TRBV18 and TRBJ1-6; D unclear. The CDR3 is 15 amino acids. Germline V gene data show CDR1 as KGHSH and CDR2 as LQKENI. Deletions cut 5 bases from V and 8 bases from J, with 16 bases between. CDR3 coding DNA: TGTGCCAGCTCAGACACAGCTGCGGGTGATTCACCCCTCCACTTT. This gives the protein CASSDTAAGDSPLHF.

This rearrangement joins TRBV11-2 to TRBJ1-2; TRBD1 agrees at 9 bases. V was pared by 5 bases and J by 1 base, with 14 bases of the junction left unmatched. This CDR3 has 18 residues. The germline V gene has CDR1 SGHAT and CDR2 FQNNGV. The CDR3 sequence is CASSAKAGTGLFNYGYTF. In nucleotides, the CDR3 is TGTGCCAGCAGCGCCAAGGCCGGGACAGGGCTCTTTAACTATGGCTACACCTTC.

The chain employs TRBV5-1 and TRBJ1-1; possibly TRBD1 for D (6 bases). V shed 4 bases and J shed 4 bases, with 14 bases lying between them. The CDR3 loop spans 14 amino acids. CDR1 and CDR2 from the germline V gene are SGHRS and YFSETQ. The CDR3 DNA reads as TGCGCCAGCAGCCGGACAGTCGAGAGCACTGAAGCTTTCTTT. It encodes CASSRTVESTEAFF.

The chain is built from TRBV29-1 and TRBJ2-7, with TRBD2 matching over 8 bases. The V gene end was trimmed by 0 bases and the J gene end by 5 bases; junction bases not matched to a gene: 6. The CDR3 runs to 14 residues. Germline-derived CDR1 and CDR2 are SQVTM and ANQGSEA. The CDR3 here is CSVEDFVAGNEQYF. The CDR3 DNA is TGCAGCGTTGAAGATTTTGTAGCGGGAAACGAGCAGTACTTC.

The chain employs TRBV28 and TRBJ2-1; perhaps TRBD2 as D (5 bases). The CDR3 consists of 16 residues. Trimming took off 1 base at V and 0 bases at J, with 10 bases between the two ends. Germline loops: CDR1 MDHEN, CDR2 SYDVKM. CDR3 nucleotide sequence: TGTGCCAGCAGTTTATACTCGGGGAGCTCCTACAATGAGCAGTTCTTC. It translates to CASSLYSGSSYNEQFF.

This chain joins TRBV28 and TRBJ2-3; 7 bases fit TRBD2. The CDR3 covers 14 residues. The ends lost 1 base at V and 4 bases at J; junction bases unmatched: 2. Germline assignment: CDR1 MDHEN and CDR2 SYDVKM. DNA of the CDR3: TGTGCCAGCAGTTTATTCGGGGGGTCAGATACGCAGTATTTT. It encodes CASSLFGGSDTQYF. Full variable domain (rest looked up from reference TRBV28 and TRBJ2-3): DVKVTQSSRYLVKRTGEKVFLECVQDMDHENMFWYRQDPGLGLRLIYFSYDVKMKEKGDIPEGYSVSREKKERFSLILESASTNQTSMYLCASSLFGGSDTQYFGPGTRLTVL.

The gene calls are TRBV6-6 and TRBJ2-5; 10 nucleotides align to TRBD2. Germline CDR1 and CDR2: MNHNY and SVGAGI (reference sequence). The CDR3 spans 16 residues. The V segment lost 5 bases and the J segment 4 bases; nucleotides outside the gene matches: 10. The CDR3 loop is CASSRSGVAGGETQYF. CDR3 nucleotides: TGTGCCAGCAGTCGATCTGGGGTAGCGGGGGGAGAGACCCAGTACTTC.

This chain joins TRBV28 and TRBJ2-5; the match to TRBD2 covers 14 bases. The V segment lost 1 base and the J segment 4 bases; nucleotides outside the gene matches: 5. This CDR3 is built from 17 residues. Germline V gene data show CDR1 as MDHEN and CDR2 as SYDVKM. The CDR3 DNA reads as TGTGCCAGCAGTTTATTAGGGACTAGCGGGAGTGGAGAGACCCAGTACTTC. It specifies CASSLLGTSGSGETQYF.

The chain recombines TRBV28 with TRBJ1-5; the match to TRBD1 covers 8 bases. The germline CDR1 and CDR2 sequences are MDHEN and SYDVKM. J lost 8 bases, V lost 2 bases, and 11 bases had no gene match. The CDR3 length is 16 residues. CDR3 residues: CASSLGGQGAKEPQHF. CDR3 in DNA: TGTGCCAGCAGTTTAGGGGGGCAGGGGGCTAAGGAGCCCCAGCATTTT.

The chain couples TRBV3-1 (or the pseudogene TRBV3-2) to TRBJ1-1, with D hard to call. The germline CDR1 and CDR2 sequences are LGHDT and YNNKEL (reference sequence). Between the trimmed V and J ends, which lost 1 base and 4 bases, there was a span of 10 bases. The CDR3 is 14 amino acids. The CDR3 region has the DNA TGTGCCAGCAGCCAAGCTCTCCGAGGCACTGAAGCTTTCTTT. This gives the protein CASSQALRGTEAFF.

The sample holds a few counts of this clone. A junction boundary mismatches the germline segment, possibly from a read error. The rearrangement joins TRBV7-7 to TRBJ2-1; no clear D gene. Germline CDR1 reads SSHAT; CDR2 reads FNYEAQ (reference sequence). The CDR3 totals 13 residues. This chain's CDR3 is CASSLRPRLRQFF. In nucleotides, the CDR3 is TGTGCTAGCAGCTTAAGACCCAGGCTTAGGCAGTTCTTC. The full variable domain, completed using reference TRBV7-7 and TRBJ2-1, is GAGVSQSPRYKVTKRGQDVTLRCDPISSHATLYWYQQALGQGPEFLTYFNYEAQPDKSGLPSDRFSAERPEGSISTLTIQRTEQRDSAMYRCASSLRPRLRQFFGPGTRLTVL.

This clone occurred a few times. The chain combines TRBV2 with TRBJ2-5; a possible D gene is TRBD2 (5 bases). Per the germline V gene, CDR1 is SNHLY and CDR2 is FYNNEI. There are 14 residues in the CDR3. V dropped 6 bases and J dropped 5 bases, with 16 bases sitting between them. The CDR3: CASRDSLGGETQYF. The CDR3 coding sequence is TGTGCCAGCAGAGATTCGTTGGGCGGGGAGACCCAGTACTTC.

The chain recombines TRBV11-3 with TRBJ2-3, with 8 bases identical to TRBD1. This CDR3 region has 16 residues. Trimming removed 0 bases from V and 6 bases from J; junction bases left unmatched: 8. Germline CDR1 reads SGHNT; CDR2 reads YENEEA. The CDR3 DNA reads TGTGCCAGCAGCTTAGATCAAAGGACAGGGATTGATACGCAGTATTTT. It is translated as CASSLDQRTGIDTQYF.

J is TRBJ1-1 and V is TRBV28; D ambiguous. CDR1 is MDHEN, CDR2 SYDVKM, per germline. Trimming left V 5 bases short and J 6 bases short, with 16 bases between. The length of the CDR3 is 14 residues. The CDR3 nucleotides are TGTGCCAGCAGTACCCCCCGCGGGCCCCCTGAAGCTTTCTTT. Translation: CASSTPRGPPEAFF.

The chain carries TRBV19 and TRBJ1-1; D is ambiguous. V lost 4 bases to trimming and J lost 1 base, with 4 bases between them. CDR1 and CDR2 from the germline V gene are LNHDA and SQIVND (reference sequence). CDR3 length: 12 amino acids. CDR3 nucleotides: TGTGCCAGTAGTAACTGGAACACTGAAGCTTTCTTT. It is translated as CASSNWNTEAFF. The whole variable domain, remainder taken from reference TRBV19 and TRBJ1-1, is DGGITQSPKYLFRKEGQNVTLSCEQNLNHDAMYWYRQDPGQGLRLIYYSQIVNDFQKGDIAEGYSVSREKKESFPLTVTSAQKNPTAFYLCASSNWNTEAFFGQGTRLTVV.